This entry lists 27 T cell receptor beta chains sequenced from one sample in a study of OX40 agonist ivuxolimab in advanced cancers. Only in-frame clones appear in the TCRdb table, and some are missing; sequencing was by immunoSEQ multiplex PCR. This table holds approximately 90,000 clones, about 88% found once. The sequencing used CD4+ or CD8+ T cells sorted from blood, collected in a trial of the OX40 agonist ivuxolimab. The source of these receptors is an adult with an advanced solid tumor such as melanoma, head and neck, liver or kidney cancer.

The rearrangement links TRBV27 to TRBJ2-2; TRBD2 matches 7 bases. With 6 bases clipped from V and 4 bases from J, the junction kept 5 bases outside the gene matches. The CDR3 totals 14 residues. Germline V gene lookup returns CDR1 MNHEY and CDR2 SMNVEV (reference sequence). DNA for the CDR3: TGTGCCAGCAGCCCAAGCGGGATCACCGGGGAGCTGTTTTTT. Amino acid sequence: CASSPSGITGELFF.

The gene calls are TRBV6-5 and TRBJ1-2; TRBD1 aligns across 9 bases. The ends lost 6 bases at V and 14 bases at J; junction bases unmatched: 10. The germline CDR1 and CDR2 sequences are MNHEY and SVGAGI. The CDR3 contains 12 residues. Written as DNA, the CDR3 is TGTGCCAGCAGCCAGGGACAGGGTCCCTCGACCTTC. Its protein product is CASSQGQGPSTF.

The rearrangement joins TRBV7-3 to TRBJ2-6, with D hard to call. This CDR3 is built from 14 residues. With 1 base removed from V and 0 bases from J, the gap between germline ends came to 1 base. Germline lookup yields CDR1 SGHTA and CDR2 FQGTGA. The CDR3 bases are TGTGCCAGCAGCTTAAGCTCTGGGGCCAACGTCCTGACTTTC. Translation gives CASSLSSGANVLTF.

The V and J genes are TRBV5-4 and TRBJ1-1; D remains ambiguous. Deletions cut 0 bases from V and 1 base from J, with 13 bases between. Germline V gene sequence: CDR1 SGHNT, CDR2 YYREEE (reference sequence). The CDR3 is 16 residues long. CDR3 DNA: TGTGCCAGCAGCTTGGTATGGCCAGCTACGAACACTGAAGCTTTCTTT. Translation: CASSLVWPATNTEAFF.

The chain employs TRBV5-1 and TRBJ2-5, with 10 bases matching TRBD2. CDR1 is SGHRS, CDR2 YFSETQ, per germline. Losses at the gene ends were 4 bases for V and 9 bases for J; bases not matched to a gene: 21. The CDR3 length is 18 residues. The CDR3, as DNA: TGCGCCAGCAGCCCGCAGGGACTAGCGCGGGCGGCTGTTGAGGCCCAGTACTTC. Protein: CASSPQGLARAAVEAQYF.

The J gene is TRBJ2-1, the V gene TRBV10-3; D is unclear. The length of the CDR3 is 12 residues. Germline CDR1 is ENHRY and CDR2 is SYGVKD. V gave up 2 bases and J gave up 8 bases, with 7 bases separating them. The CDR3 reads CAISEESDEQFF. The CDR3 DNA follows: TGTGCCATCAGTGAGGAGAGCGATGAGCAGTTCTTC.

V gene TRBV21-1 combines with J gene TRBJ1-1. TRBV21-1 is deemed a pseudogene. The CDR3 has 15 amino acids. The CDR3 is CASSRRARPITEAFF. CDR3 nucleotide sequence: TGTGCCAGCAGCCGAAGGGCCAGGCCCATCACTGAAGCTTTCTTT.

CDR3 residues: CASSEGTGVGQPQHF. CDR3 coding DNA: TGTGCCAGCAGTGAAGGGACAGGGGTGGGCCAGCCCCAGCATTTT. This chain connects TRBV6-1 to TRBJ1-5; 9 nucleotides agree with TRBD1. The germline V gene has CDR1 MNHNS and CDR2 SASEGT. Trimming removed 1 base from V and 7 bases from J; junction bases left unmatched: 5. The CDR3 runs to 15 residues.

This clone was counted a single time. The V gene is TRBV5-4, the J gene TRBJ1-4; TRBD1 aligns across 10 bases. The CDR3 loop spans 19 amino acids. In germline, CDR1 is SGHNT, CDR2 YYREEE (reference sequence). V trimming: 0 bases; J trimming: 3 bases; junction bases outside the gene matches: 11. CDR3 coding DNA: TGTGCCAGCAGCTTGGGAGGGACAGGGGAGAAAGTAGCTAATGAAAAACTGTTTTTT. Translation: CASSLGGTGEKVANEKLFF.

V is TRBV29-1 and J is TRBJ1-1; no firm D call. This CDR3 contains 10 residues. V lost 2 bases and J 4 bases, leaving 2 bases between the germline ends. The germline V gene has CDR1 SQVTM and CDR2 ANQGSEA. The CDR3 sequence is CSVESTEAFF. The CDR3 coding sequence is TGCAGCGTTGAAAGCACTGAAGCTTTCTTT.

This chain joins TRBV14 and TRBJ1-4, with 10 nucleotides matching TRBD1. J lost 0 bases, V lost 1 base, and 11 bases had no gene match. CDR3 size: 20 residues. Looked up from germline, CDR1 is SGHDN and CDR2 is FVKESK. CDR3 coding DNA: TGTGCCAGCAGCCAAGGTGCTCGGACAGGGGGACACACAACTAATGAAAAACTGTTTTTT. Its protein product is CASSQGARTGGHTTNEKLFF.

The V and J genes are TRBV11-2 and TRBJ1-1; D unclear. Trimming removed 0 bases at V and 0 bases at J, with 8 bases between. Germline CDR1 and CDR2: SGHAT and FQNNGV. The CDR3 has 15 amino acids. The CDR3 DNA follows: TGTGCCAGCAGCTTAGACAGACCGCTGAACACTGAAGCTTTCTTT. Translation gives CASSLDRPLNTEAFF.

The chain joins TRBV5-4 to TRBJ1-1; TRBD1 is a possible D gene (6 bases). Trimming left V 0 bases short and J 2 bases short, with 14 bases between. Germline V gene lookup returns CDR1 SGHNT and CDR2 YYREEE (reference sequence). CDR3 length equals 16 residues. Written as DNA, the CDR3 is TGTGCCAGCAGCTTGGGGCGCAGGGGCCCTAACACTGAAGCTTTCTTT. Translated: CASSLGRRGPNTEAFF.

V is TRBV4-1 and J is TRBJ2-7, with D possibly being TRBD2 (6 bases). The germline CDR1 and CDR2 sequences are MGHRA and YSYEKL. The CDR3 covers 15 residues. The V gene lost 4 bases and the J gene lost 3 bases, with 16 bases spanning the gap. For the CDR3, the DNA is TGCGCCAGCAGCCTTGCCCCCGGGGGAGGCTACGAGCAGTACTTC. Translation: CASSLAPGGGYEQYF.

This clone was recorded once. This chain joins TRBV7-2 and TRBJ2-2; D remains ambiguous. This CDR3 is 14 amino acids long. Trimming cost V 2 bases and J 2 bases, with 6 bases left between them. Germline CDR1 reads SGHTA; CDR2 reads FQGNSA. In DNA, the CDR3 is TGTGCCAGCAGCTTACGGTTAAACACCGGGGAGCTGTTTTTT. Protein: CASSLRLNTGELFF.

The chain couples TRBV5-3 to TRBJ1-3; D is possibly TRBD1 (6 bases). TRBV5-3 is designated an ORF whose function remains uncertain. The CDR3 sequence is 17 residues long. With 4 bases removed from V and 0 bases from J, the gap between germline ends came to 17 bases. The CDR3, as DNA: TGTGCCAGAAGCCCTCGGGCAGGGGTAAGCTCTGGAAACACCATATATTTT. It is translated as CARSPRAGVSSGNTIYF.

The chain combines TRBV7-2 with TRBJ1-1, with 10 bases lining up with TRBD1. Trimming at V came to 0 bases and at J to 5 bases, leaving 3 bases not matched to a gene. The CDR3 length is 15 residues. Germline V gives CDR1 SGHTA, CDR2 FQGNSA. The CDR3 DNA is TGTGCCAGCAGCTTAGCGACAGGGGGCGGAACTGAAGCTTTCTTT. It encodes CASSLATGGGTEAFF.

This clone was detected once. The chain couples TRBV6-5 to TRBJ2-7, with a possible D match to TRBD1 (6 bases). V was pared by 2 bases and J by 2 bases, with 10 bases between. Germline CDR1 and CDR2: MNHEY and SVGAGI. The CDR3 spans 14 residues. As DNA, the CDR3 is TGTGCCAGCAGTTACACAGACAGGCCCTACGAGCAGTACTTC. This sequence encodes CASSYTDRPYEQYF.

This clone was counted only a few times. This chain connects TRBV7-2 to TRBJ1-1; D gene uncertain. The ends were cut back, 3 bases at V and 5 bases at J, with 16 bases in the middle. The CDR3 spans 15 residues. Germline V gene lookup returns CDR1 SGHTA and CDR2 FQGNSA. The CDR3 sequence: CASSFKTGWDTEAFF. The CDR3 bases are TGTGCCAGCAGCTTTAAGACCGGGTGGGATACTGAAGCTTTCTTT.

The chain carries TRBV9 and TRBJ2-7; D is perhaps TRBD1 (7 bases). V lost 2 bases and J lost 3, with 15 bases in between. The CDR3 is 15 amino acids. In germline, CDR1 is SGDLS, CDR2 YYNGEE. The CDR3 DNA is TGTGCCAGCAGCGTGGGAGCAGGGGGACTCTACGAGCAGTACTTC. Translation gives CASSVGAGGLYEQYF.

V usage is TRBV23-1 and J usage is TRBJ2-7, with a tentative D call TRBD2 (7 bases). TRBV23-1 is assigned to the ORF class and has an uncertain function. The CDR3 has 15 amino acids. The V and J ends lost 0 bases and 2 bases respectively, with 11 bases between them. The CDR3 bases are TGCGCCAGCAGTCAATCGTCGGGGGGCCCCTACGAGCAGTACTTC. Its translation is CASSQSSGGPYEQYF.

This chain links TRBV5-6 with TRBJ2-7; 8 bases fit TRBD1. The germline V gene has CDR1 SGHDT and CDR2 YYEEEE. Unmatched junction bases numbered 8, after V lost 5 bases and J lost 1 base. The CDR3 length is 15 residues. The CDR3 region is CASSFGQGSSYEQYF. The CDR3 DNA is TGTGCCAGCAGTTTTGGACAGGGCTCTTCCTACGAGCAGTACTTC.

The chain has TRBV6-5 and TRBJ2-5, with 8 bases aligning to TRBD2. The V segment lost 0 bases and the J segment 3 bases; nucleotides outside the gene matches: 3. Germline V lookup: CDR1 MNHEY, CDR2 SVGAGI. The CDR3 consists of 15 residues. The CDR3 DNA sequence: TGTGCCAGCAGTTACTCTCGGGGGGGAGAAGAGACCCAGTACTTC. Encoded protein: CASSYSRGGEETQYF.

The chain is built from TRBV4-3 and TRBJ1-6; D may be TRBD1 (5 bases). The germline V and J ends were trimmed by 5 bases and 5 bases, with 13 bases remaining between them. The CDR3 covers 15 residues. Germline V gene data show CDR1 as LGHNA and CDR2 as YSLEER. CDR3 sequence reads: CASSTQGDDNSPLHF. The DNA for the CDR3 is TGCGCCAGCAGCACGCAGGGCGATGATAATTCACCCCTCCACTTT.

This clone has a handful of counts. This specimen includes other DNA sequences encoding the same CDR3. The chain recombines TRBV15 with TRBJ2-4, with TRBD1 as a possible D gene (6 bases). V shed 0 bases and J shed 2 bases, with 8 bases lying between them. This CDR3 has 15 amino acids. Germline V gene sequence: CDR1 LNHNV, CDR2 YYDKDF (reference sequence). The CDR3 bases are TGTGCCACCAGCAGAGAGCAGGGGACCAAAAACATTCAGTACTTC. Residues: CATSREQGTKNIQYF.

The CDR3 nucleotides read TGTGCCAGCAGTTACTCTCGCGGGGGGCAGGAAGCTTTCTTT. This codes for CASSYSRGGQEAFF. The V and J genes are TRBV6-5 and TRBJ1-1; D perhaps matches TRBD1 (6 bases). CDR3 length: 14 amino acids. Germline V gives CDR1 MNHEY, CDR2 SVGAGI. V lost 0 bases, J lost 8 bases, and 13 bases lay in between.

V and J are TRBV6-5 and TRBJ1-2; D not certain. The ends were cut back, 4 bases at V and 7 bases at J, with 13 bases in the middle. This CDR3 has 13 amino acids. Germline assignment: CDR1 MNHEY and CDR2 SVGAGI. CDR3 coding DNA: TGTGCCAGCAGTTCAGTCCGAGGAGGTGGCTACACCTTC. It codes for CASSSVRGGGYTF.